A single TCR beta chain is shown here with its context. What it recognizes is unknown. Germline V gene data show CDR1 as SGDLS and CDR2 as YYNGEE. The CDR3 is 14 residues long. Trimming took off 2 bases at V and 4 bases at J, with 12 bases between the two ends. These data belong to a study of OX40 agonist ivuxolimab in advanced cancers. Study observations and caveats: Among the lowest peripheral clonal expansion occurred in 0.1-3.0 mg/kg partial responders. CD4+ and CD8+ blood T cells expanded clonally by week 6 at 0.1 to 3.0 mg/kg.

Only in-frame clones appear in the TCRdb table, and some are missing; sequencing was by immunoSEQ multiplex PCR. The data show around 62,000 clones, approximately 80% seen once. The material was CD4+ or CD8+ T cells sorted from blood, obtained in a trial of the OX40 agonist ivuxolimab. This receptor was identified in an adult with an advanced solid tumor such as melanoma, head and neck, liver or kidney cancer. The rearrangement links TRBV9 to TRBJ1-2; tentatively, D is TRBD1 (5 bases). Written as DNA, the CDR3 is TGTGCCAGCAGCGTCGACAGCTGGGGCTATGGCTACACCTTC. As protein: CASSVDSWGYGYTF.